A single sample is the source of the 7 T cell receptor beta chains below, sequenced in a study of blood T cell repertoires in COVID-19. TCRdb's table, derived via immunoSEQ multiplex PCR, lists solely in-frame clones and lacks some. The sample includes under 130,000 clones, approximately 76% of them seen just once. Sequences were obtained from peripheral blood. These TCRs come from a woman aged 70-85 years with acute or convalescent COVID-19.

This clone has a handful of counts. This rearrangement joins TRBV5-4 to TRBJ2-7; 8 nucleotides line up with TRBD1. Looked up from germline, CDR1 is SGHNT and CDR2 is YYREEE (reference sequence). The V gene end was trimmed by 2 bases and the J gene end by 2 bases; junction bases not matched to a gene: 3. CDR3 length: 14 amino acids. The CDR3, as DNA: TGTGCCAGCAGCTTAGGACAGGGCCCCTACGAGCAGTACTTC. Protein product: CASSLGQGPYEQYF.

Worth noting for this clone: Germline and junction disagree at one end, which may indicate a read error. The chain uses TRBV4-2 and TRBJ1-1; possible D gene TRBD1, 6 bases. The CDR3 spans 16 residues. Per germline, CDR1 LGHNA and CDR2 YNFKEQ. The CDR3 here is CASSQAVAGETLKRIF. DNA for the CDR3: TGTGCCAGCAGCCAAGCTGTGGCAGGGGAAACGTTAAAGAGGATCTTT.

This clone was seen a few times. The chain is built from TRBV9 and TRBJ2-2; 10 nucleotides match TRBD2. The J segment lost 2 bases and the V segment lost 0 bases, leaving 4 bases of the junction unmatched. Germline V CDR1 and CDR2: SGDLS, YYNGEE. The CDR3 length is 17 residues. This CDR3 is CASSVGLAGDNTGELFF. The CDR3 nucleotides read TGTGCCAGCAGCGTAGGCCTAGCGGGGGACAACACCGGGGAGCTGTTTTTT.

The chain joins TRBV6-1 to TRBJ2-5; D may be TRBD1 (5 bases). Germline CDR1 and CDR2: MNHNS and SASEGT. Trimming removed 8 bases at V and 1 base at J, with 8 bases between. CDR3 size: 12 residues. The CDR3 loop reads CASDDSQETQYF. The CDR3 region has the DNA TGTGCCAGCGATGACAGCCAAGAGACCCAGTACTTC.

The chain links TRBV7-8 to TRBJ1-5; D may be TRBD1 (5 bases). CDR3 length: 15 residues. The V gene's germline CDR1 is SGHVS and CDR2 FQNEAQ. V was clipped by 1 base and J by 3 bases, with 10 bases between them. The CDR3 DNA sequence: TGTGCCAGCAGCTTAGTAGGCAGGGCCAATCAGCCCCAGCATTTT. Its translation is CASSLVGRANQPQHF.

This sequence joins TRBV28 and TRBJ1-4, with D possibly TRBD1 on 5 matching bases. The germline V gene has CDR1 MDHEN and CDR2 SYDVKM. With 6 bases removed from V and 7 bases from J, the gap between germline ends came to 18 bases. This CDR3 region has 15 residues. The CDR3 bases are TGTGCCAGCAGGACCTCCGGGGGGGATGCTGAAAAACTGTTTTTT. It encodes CASRTSGGDAEKLFF.

The rearrangement uses TRBV6-5 and TRBJ1-1; unclear D gene. CDR1 MNHEY and CDR2 SVGAGI come from the germline V gene. This CDR3 contains 13 residues. V was clipped by 1 base and J by 4 bases, with 7 bases between them. The CDR3 protein is CASSYYAGTEAFF. The CDR3 DNA reads as TGTGCCAGCAGTTACTATGCGGGCACTGAAGCTTTCTTT.